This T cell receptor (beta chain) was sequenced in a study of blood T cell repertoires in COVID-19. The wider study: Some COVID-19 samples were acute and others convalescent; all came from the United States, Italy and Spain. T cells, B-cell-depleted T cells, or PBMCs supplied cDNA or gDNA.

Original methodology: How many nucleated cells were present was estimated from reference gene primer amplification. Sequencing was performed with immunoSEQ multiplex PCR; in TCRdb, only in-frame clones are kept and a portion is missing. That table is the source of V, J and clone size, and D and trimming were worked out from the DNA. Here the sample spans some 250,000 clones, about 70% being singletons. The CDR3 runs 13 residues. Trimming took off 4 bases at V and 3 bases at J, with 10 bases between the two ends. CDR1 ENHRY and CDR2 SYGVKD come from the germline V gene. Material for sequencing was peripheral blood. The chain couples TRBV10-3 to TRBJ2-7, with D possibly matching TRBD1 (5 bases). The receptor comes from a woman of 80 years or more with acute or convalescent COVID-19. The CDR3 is CAISAGPVYEQYF. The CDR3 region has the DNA TGTGCCATCAGTGCAGGGCCGGTCTACGAGCAGTACTTC.